The entry below gives a single T cell receptor beta chain sequence along with its context. The clone's antigen remains unknown. Base qualities were left out, and no much larger clone turns up one base away. The entry originates in a study of shared clonotypes between healthy human individuals (TCRdb year 2020). Concerning the study at large: The cohort included a few men and two women between 18 and 49 years of age. Leukapheresis yielded between about 0.85 and 10 billion PBMCs per donor. To increase sequencing depth and limit assay-specific biases, TCR repertoire library preparation and sequencing were carried out by different laboratories using diverse techniques. Blood TCR repertoires of 5 or 6 healthy adults were deeply sequenced to estimate repertoire size and the extent of clonotype sharing between individuals. For each donor, CD4 naive and CD4 memory were each run on three plates, CD8 naive on two plates, and CD8 memory on one plate.

V is reduced by 0 bases and J by 6 bases, leaving a spacing of 19 bases between them. Counted from cysteine to phenylalanine, this CDR3 has 17 amino acids. Kept here is only the CDR3 DNA, which spans 51 bases and is read in frame from base 1. CDR1 and CDR2 (SGHTS, YDEGEE) derive from the germline V gene. TCR CDR3 regions were amplified from genomic DNA by multiplex PCR using the deep immunoSEQ assay. Genomic DNA extracted from each cell subset was distributed evenly over all wells of several immunoSEQ 96-well plates, and each plate served as one replicate. For sorted subsets, each replicate PCR was loaded with roughly 190 ng genomic DNA, equivalent to some 31,000 T cell genomes. Purified libraries were quantified with a Qubit 3.0 fluorometer, sized on a Bioanalyzer 2100, and re-quantified with the KAPA Library Quantification kit. A separate single-read 150-cycle Illumina NextSeq 550 flow cell was used to sequence each immunoSEQ 96-well plate. The original pipeline was this. Because only junctional sequences without quality scores were contained in the immunoSEQ output, filtering matching that applied to full-length reads could not be performed. Sequences were annotated with PyIR, a Python wrapper for IgBLAST v1.9, and V/J genes and CDR3 were assigned using IMGT germline references. Any read was removed if the V/J assignment was weak (E-value above 1e-6), the CDR3 was missing, or the read contained stop codons, out-of-frame junctions, or ambiguous translated residues. V3J clonotypes were defined as sequences sharing the same inferred V gene, J gene, and CDR3 amino acid sequence. Percentage overlap between repertoires was calculated by dividing the number of shared unique clonotypes by the size of the smaller repertoire. Three approaches were used to assess repertoire richness: RTK rarefaction, the Chao1 estimator, and Recon v2.1 estimates of unobserved clonotypes. Generation probabilities were computed with OLGA for all TCRbeta clonotypes obtained by the gDNA method from several donors. Sourced from immuneACCESS, this table was stored by TCRdb with only in-frame sequences that have V and J called. A share of the clones is absent; for the studies checked, an unresolved V gene accounts for under half, and the remainder has no known explanation. The DNA was the basis for D and trimming; V, J and clone size are from that table. The sample profile shows approximately 2.1 million clones; 85% to 95% of them were found once. The ten biggest clones cover about 0.39% of the sample.

Donors were healthy HIV-negative adults with no recently reported acute infections or vaccinations. Every donor was a Caucasian adult residing in Nashville, Tennessee, USA. CD4+ T cells were enriched by magnetic negative selection, after which naive cells were positively selected on CD45RA and the negative fraction was taken as the memory subset. After blood collection by leukapheresis, PBMCs were isolated using Ficoll-Histopaque density gradient centrifugation and then cryopreserved in the vapor phase of liquid nitrogen. Purity and quantity of every magnetically sorted T cell population were checked by analytical flow cytometry. Genomic DNA was isolated from every sorted fraction and measured by UV absorbance on a Nanodrop 2000c. Broader findings and caveats from the paper: Sampling was limited to blood, and TCR repertoires in tissue likely differ from TCR repertoires in blood. Based on pairwise subsampling, the degree of clonotype sharing among donors was expected to be affected by sequencing depth. Naive subsets generally had larger estimated clonotype richness than memory subsets did. When a handful of donors were compared, the shared fraction of clonotypes was approximately 5% for naive CD4, over 3% for naive CD8, 2.3% for memory CD4, and 0.35% to 0.5% for memory CD8. The genetic and exposure-history diversity represented was limited by the small number of donors. Incomplete sequencing was indicated by rarefaction of sorted-subset datasets, despite the large sequencing depth. Higher generation probabilities were observed for clonotypes shared by all four sorted-subset donors than for non-shared clonotypes.

The material sequenced was naive CD4+ T cells from PBMCs. The cell subset or site tag for this specimen amounts to: CD45RA+ positively selected. In this chain, TRBV5-8 is recombined with TRBJ1-5; the D gene identity is not certain. The TCR was taken from a young man in good health. Some clones in this sample may be carry-over from other donors' samples. The base sequence is TGTGCCAGCAGCTTGGGTGGGGTTTTGGGGATCGGTCAGCCCCAGCATTTT. This codes for CASSLGGVLGIGQPQHF.